Listed below are T cell receptor beta chains from one sample, sequenced in a study of blood T cell repertoires in COVID-19. Only in-frame clones appear in the TCRdb table, and some are missing; sequencing was by immunoSEQ multiplex PCR. The sample holds fewer than 250,000 clones, 70% to 85% seen once. Source material: peripheral blood. The receptor source for this set is a woman aged 80 or over with acute or convalescent COVID-19. Each CDR3 is given with its conserved first and last residue. A D gene is named only where the DNA matches it firmly. Size values are once, few and many counts, or a class for expanded clones, and some rows have none.

size	V	J	D	CDR3	DNA
.	TRBV19	TRBJ1-2	TRBD1	CASSPTRTGNYGYTF	TGTGCCAGTTCCCCGACTCGGACAGGGAACTATGGCTACACCTTC
.	TRBV5-6	TRBJ1-2	.	CASSLGQYGYTF	TGTGCCAGCAGCTTGGGACAGTATGGCTACACCTTC
.	TRBV28	TRBJ2-2	TRBD2	CASSPQLAGASGELFF	TGTGCCAGCAGTCCCCAACTAGCGGGAGCTTCCGGGGAGCTGTTTTTT
.	TRBV14	TRBJ2-1	.	CASRKPGLPYNEQFF	TGTGCCAGCAGGAAGCCGGGACTTCCCTACAATGAGCAGTTCTTC
few	TRBV5-6	TRBJ1-4	TRBD1	CASSTTGTNEKLFF	TGTGCCAGCAGCACGACAGGGACTAATGAAAAACTGTTTTTT
.	TRBV7-2	TRBJ1-6	.	CASSPGTYVSPLHF	TGTGCCAGCAGCCCCGGGACTTATGTATCACCCCTCCACTTT
.	TRBV19	TRBJ1-6	.	CASSARGGNSPLHF	TGTGCCAGTAGTGCCAGGGGTGGTAATTCACCCCTCCACTTT
.	TRBV5-1	TRBJ1-2	.	CASSLGGINYGYTF	TGCGCCAGCAGCTTGGGAGGGATTAACTATGGCTACACCTTC
.	TRBV20-1	TRBJ2-3	.	CSASPGLFTDTQYF	TGCAGTGCTAGTCCGGGACTGTTCACAGATACGCAGTATTTT
.	TRBV21-1	TRBJ1-2	.	CASSQSLGRVDGYTF	TGTGCCAGCAGCCAATCGTTAGGGAGGGTAGATGGCTACACCTTC
.	TRBV29-1	TRBJ2-4	TRBD1	CSARQGSQAKNIQYF	TGCAGCGCCCGACAGGGGAGCCAAGCCAAAAACATTCAGTACTTC
.	TRBV28	TRBJ1-2	.	CASRAQGFYGYTF	TGTGCCAGCAGAGCTCAGGGGTTCTATGGCTACACCTTC
.	TRBV7-2	TRBJ2-1	TRBD2	CASSPRITSGRVSYNEQFF	TGTGCCAGCAGCCCCCGGATAACTAGCGGGAGGGTATCCTACAATGAGCAGTTCTTC
.	TRBV2	TRBJ1-3	.	CASTVSGNTIYF	TGTGCCAGCACCGTCTCTGGAAACACCATATATTTT
.	TRBV6-1	TRBJ2-1	TRBD2	CASSVRTYSGRAAEQFF	TGTGCCAGCAGTGTCCGAACTTATAGCGGGAGGGCCGCTGAGCAGTTCTTC
.	TRBV19	TRBJ1-1	.	CASRWSENTEAFF	TGTGCCAGTAGATGGAGTGAGAACACTGAAGCTTTCTTT
.	TRBV5-1	TRBJ2-1	.	CASSLVAGSHNEQFF	TGCGCCAGCAGCTTGGTTGCAGGATCCCACAATGAGCAGTTCTTC
.	TRBV2	TRBJ1-6	TRBD1	CASVRGQGSYNSPLHF	TGTGCCAGCGTCCGGGGACAGGGTTCCTATAATTCACCCCTCCACTTT
.	TRBV12-3/TRBV12-4	TRBJ2-5	TRBD1	CASRLGTEETQYF	TGTGCCAGCAGACTAGGGACAGAAGAGACCCAGTACTTC
.	TRBV15	TRBJ1-1	.	CATSRSMNTEAFF	TGTGCCACCAGCAGGTCAATGAACACTGAAGCTTTCTTT
once	TRBV11-2	TRBJ2-1	.	CASSLEGDEQFF	TGTGCCAGCAGCTTAGAAGGGGATGAGCAGTTCTTC
.	TRBV3-1/TRBV3-2	TRBJ2-7	.	CASSRLAGASYEQYF	TGTGCCAGCAGCCGTCTGGCGGGGGCGTCCTACGAGCAGTACTTC
.	TRBV6-5	TRBJ1-2	TRBD1	CASSYSGGAANYGYTF	TGTGCCAGCAGTTACTCAGGGGGCGCCGCTAACTATGGCTACACCTTC
.	TRBV11-2	TRBJ1-5	.	CASSTSGRGNQPQHF	TGTGCCAGCAGCACTAGCGGACGGGGCAATCAGCCCCAGCATTTT
once	TRBV6-6	TRBJ1-1	.	CASSYTGRETFF	TGTGCCAGCAGTTACACAGGCCGGGAGACTTTCTTT
.	TRBV5-1	TRBJ2-1	TRBD2	CASSKGLAGGRSYNEQFF	TGCGCCAGCAGCAAAGGACTAGCGGGGGGACGCTCCTACAATGAGCAGTTCTTC
.	TRBV6-2/TRBV6-3	TRBJ1-1	.	CASSYDPRDRRNLGAFF	TGTGCCAGCAGTTACGATCCGAGAGACCGACGGAATCTAGGAGCTTTCTTT
.	TRBV21-1	TRBJ1-1	.	CASSNRDRSLSAFF	TGTGCCAGCAGCAACCGGGACAGGAGTTTATCAGCTTTCTTT
.	TRBV11-2	TRBJ2-2	.	CASSLWGTNTGELFF	TGTGCCAGCAGCTTGTGGGGCACCAACACCGGGGAGCTGTTTTTT
.	TRBV3-1/TRBV3-2	TRBJ2-1	TRBD2	CASSQDLGGSSYNEQFF	TGTGCCAGCAGCCAAGATCTCGGGGGGAGCTCCTACAATGAGCAGTTCTTC
.	TRBV7-9	TRBJ1-2	TRBD1	CASSRQGANYGYTF	TGTGCCAGCAGCCGACAGGGGGCTAACTATGGCTACACCTTC
.	TRBV7-2	TRBJ2-7	TRBD2	CASSLTSGSSYEQYF	TGTGCCAGCAGCTTGACTAGCGGGAGCTCCTACGAGCAGTACTTC
.	TRBV20-1	TRBJ2-3	TRBD1	CSATDRGSSDTQYF	TGCAGTGCTACTGACAGGGGGTCATCAGATACGCAGTATTTT
few	TRBV4-3	TRBJ1-4	.	CASSQDHFEGDEKLFF	TGCGCCAGCAGCCAAGACCATTTTGAGGGAGATGAAAAACTGTTTTTT
.	TRBV28	TRBJ1-5	.	CASRGSAGVNQPQHF	TGTGCCAGCAGGGGCTCGGCAGGGGTAAATCAGCCCCAGCATTTT
.	TRBV4-3	TRBJ1-1	TRBD1	CASSQDQGRGRTEAFF	TGCGCCAGCAGCCAAGATCAGGGCAGGGGGCGGACTGAAGCTTTCTTT
few	TRBV7-3	TRBJ1-2	.	CASSLTVWGDGYTF	TGTGCCAGCAGCTTAACGGTATGGGGCGATGGCTACACCTTC
.	TRBV6-6	TRBJ1-2	.	CASTQGSFRGYGYTF	TGTGCCAGCACTCAAGGGAGTTTCAGGGGCTATGGCTACACCTTC
.	TRBV9	TRBJ2-2	TRBD2	CASSAGGGSVNTGELFF	TGTGCCAGCAGCGCGGGAGGGGGTTCTGTGAACACCGGGGAGCTGTTTTTT
.	TRBV2	TRBJ1-1	.	CASSVRTVNTEAFF	TGTGCCAGCAGTGTAAGGACAGTGAACACTGAAGCTTTCTTT
.	TRBV5-6	TRBJ1-2	TRBD1	CASSFTGDRVYGYTF	TGTGCCAGCAGCTTTACAGGGGACAGGGTTTATGGCTACACCTTC
once	TRBV5-6	TRBJ1-5	TRBD1	CASRRQGGDQPQHF	TGTGCCAGCAGGAGACAGGGTGGGGATCAGCCCCAGCATTTT
.	TRBV10-1	TRBJ2-7	TRBD2	CASRAPLAGGRHYEQYF	TGCGCCAGCAGGGCACCACTAGCGGGGGGCCGGCACTACGAGCAGTACTTC
.	TRBV2	TRBJ1-5	TRBD1	CASSERGQSGEAQHF	TGTGCCAGCAGTGAAAGGGGACAGTCGGGGGAGGCCCAGCATTTT
.	TRBV29-1	TRBJ2-5	.	CSVGMLRETQYF	TGCAGCGTTGGCATGTTGCGAGAGACCCAGTACTTC
.	TRBV7-9	TRBJ2-5	.	CASSSSETQYF	TGTGCCAGCAGCTCTTCAGAGACCCAGTACTTC
.	TRBV7-2	TRBJ2-2	TRBD2	CASSLLLAGGTGELFF	TGTGCCAGCAGCTTACTGCTAGCGGGAGGCACCGGGGAGCTGTTTTTT
.	TRBV4-1	TRBJ2-3	.	CASSRGGGPTDTQYF	TGCGCCAGCAGCCGCGGGGGCGGGCCAACAGATACGCAGTATTTT
.	TRBV7-8	TRBJ2-1	TRBD2	CASSLGLAGGVYNEQFF	TGTGCCAGCAGCCTCGGACTAGCGGGAGGGGTGTACAATGAGCAGTTCTTC
.	TRBV6-1	TRBJ1-4	.	CASSEPSIATNEKLFF	TGTGCCAGCAGTGAACCTTCGATAGCAACTAATGAAAAACTGTTTTTT
.	TRBV14	TRBJ2-7	.	CASSHPRGYSYEQYF	TGTGCCAGCAGCCACCCAAGGGGCTACTCCTACGAGCAGTACTTC
once	TRBV19	TRBJ1-5	.	CASNSQKYSNQPQHF	TGTGCCAGTAACTCACAGAAATATAGCAATCAGCCCCAGCATTTT
.	TRBV10-3	TRBJ1-6	TRBD1	CAISGTGNSPLHF	TGTGCCATCAGCGGGACAGGCAATTCACCCCTCCACTTT
few	TRBV7-8	TRBJ1-5	.	CASSPQWGQGSQHF	TGTGCCAGCAGCCCTCAGTGGGGGCAAGGGTCCCAGCATTTT
.	TRBV7-8	TRBJ1-4	.	CASSAGGTNEKLFF	TGTGCCAGCAGCGCTGGGGGGACTAATGAAAAACTGTTTTTT
.	TRBV5-1	TRBJ2-7	TRBD1	CASSDPGQGFGYEQYF	TGCGCCAGCAGCGATCCGGGACAGGGTTTCGGCTACGAGCAGTACTTC
.	TRBV3-1/TRBV3-2	TRBJ1-6	.	CASSQGGGLGYSPLHF	TGTGCCAGCAGCCAAGGAGGAGGGTTGGGTTACTCACCCCTCCACTTT
.	TRBV5-4	TRBJ2-3	.	CASSFGADTQYF	TGTGCCAGCAGCTTCGGGGCAGATACGCAGTATTTT